Listed here are 13 T cell receptor beta chains from one sample, sequenced in a study of T cell changes during pregnancy in multiple sclerosis. Profiled with immunoSEQ multiplex PCR; TCRdb holds only in-frame clones, not every one. The sample holds about 110,000 clones, around 92% seen once. This specimen consisted of peripheral blood, obtained after pregnancy. These receptors were obtained from a female donor with multiple sclerosis, enrolled in a pregnancy study.

The rearrangement joins TRBV18 to TRBJ2-7, with 8 nucleotides matching TRBD2. V was clipped by 4 bases and J by 3 bases; unmatched bases: 5. CDR3 length equals 14 residues. CDR1 and CDR2 from the germline V gene are KGHSH and LQKENI. The CDR3: CASSHGRANYEQYF. CDR3 nucleotide sequence: TGTGCCAGCTCACACGGGAGGGCCAACTACGAGCAGTACTTC. Drawing the rest from reference TRBV18 and TRBJ2-7, the complete variable domain is NAGVMQNPRHLVRRRGQEARLRCSPMKGHSHVYWYRQLPEEGLKFMVYLQKENIIDESGMPKERFSAEFPKEGPSILRIQQVVRGDSAAYFCASSHGRANYEQYFGPGTRLTVT.

This sequence joins TRBV6-5 and TRBJ2-3; 7 bases match TRBD1. Unmatched junction bases numbered 6, after V lost 5 bases and J lost 4 bases. The CDR3 is made up of 14 amino acids. CDR1 MNHEY and CDR2 SVGAGI come from the germline V gene. The CDR3 is CASSRDSYADTQYF. Here the CDR3 DNA reads TGTGCCAGCAGTCGGGACAGCTACGCAGATACGCAGTATTTT.

This clone was recorded a few times. The V call is TRBV4-2, the J call TRBJ2-2; D gene uncertain. V shed 1 base and J shed 4 bases, with 13 bases lying between them. CDR3 length equals 16 residues. Germline-derived CDR1 and CDR2 are LGHNA and YNFKEQ. Here the CDR3 reads CASSQVGNSGTGELFF. CDR3 coding DNA: TGTGCCAGCAGCCAAGTGGGCAACTCCGGCACCGGGGAGCTGTTTTTT.

Regarding this clone: Other DNA sequences of this sample code for an identical CDR3. The gene calls are TRBV5-1 and TRBJ1-5; a possible D gene is TRBD1 (5 bases). V dropped 0 bases and J dropped 4 bases, with 11 bases sitting between them. This CDR3 has 15 residues. Germline V gene data show CDR1 as SGHRS and CDR2 as YFSETQ. The CDR3 is CASSLGGQGNQPQHF. DNA of the CDR3: TGCGCCAGCAGCTTGGGTGGCCAGGGTAATCAGCCCCAGCATTTT.

The chain is built from TRBV27 and TRBJ1-2, with D perhaps TRBD1 (5 bases). Per germline, CDR1 MNHEY and CDR2 SMNVEV (reference sequence). V was cut by 2 bases and J by 5 bases, with 12 bases left in between. CDR3 length equals 14 residues. CDR3 amino acids: CASSLGWGRYGYTF. The CDR3 DNA sequence: TGTGCCAGCAGTTTAGGGTGGGGGAGGTATGGCTACACCTTC.

The rearrangement uses TRBV5-6 and TRBJ2-1, with 11 bases aligning to TRBD1. The CDR3 length is 14 residues. Trimming at V came to 9 bases and at J to 15 bases, leaving 17 bases not matched to a gene. In germline, CDR1 is SGHDT, CDR2 YYEEEE. CDR3 nucleotides: TGTGCCACCTCCCTGGACAGGGGGCGTTCCGACGTGTTCTTC. Residues: CATSLDRGRSDVFF.

V gene TRBV6-5 combines with J gene TRBJ1-2; maybe TRBD1 (6 bases). Per the germline V gene, CDR1 is MNHEY and CDR2 is SVGAGI. Trimming took 4 bases from V and 5 from J, leaving 20 bases between them. This CDR3 has 16 residues. The CDR3 DNA follows: TGTGCCAGCAGTTCCGATAGTGGCAGGGGACTATATGGCTACACCTTC. It is translated as CASSSDSGRGLYGYTF.

The count of this clone is one. V is TRBV25-1 and J is TRBJ1-2, with D possibly matching TRBD1 (5 bases). V was pared by 1 base and J by 4 bases, with 13 bases between. CDR3 length: 15 residues. Germline assignment: CDR1 MGHDK and CDR2 SYGVNS. The CDR3 coding sequence is TGTGCCAGCAGTGAATCGGGGGATCCGACCTATGGCTACACCTTC. It translates to CASSESGDPTYGYTF.

This chain connects TRBV27 to TRBJ2-5; D is perhaps TRBD2 (7 bases). The CDR3 contains 16 residues. Germline loops: CDR1 MNHEY, CDR2 SMNVEV (reference sequence). Trimming took off 2 bases at V and 5 bases at J, with 18 bases between the two ends. Here the CDR3 reads CASSLAPGGLVETQYF. The CDR3, as DNA: TGTGCCAGCAGTTTAGCTCCGGGGGGCCTCGTGGAGACCCAGTACTTC.

The chain has TRBV4-1 and TRBJ2-7; 13 nucleotides line up with TRBD2. The V segment lost 0 bases and the J segment 6 bases; nucleotides outside the gene matches: 5. This CDR3 has 16 amino acids. Looked up from germline, CDR1 is MGHRA and CDR2 is YSYEKL. For the CDR3, the DNA is TGCGCCAGCAGCCAAGAACGGACTAGCGGGAGCGGCGAGCAGTACTTC. Translating it yields CASSQERTSGSGEQYF.

V usage is TRBV9 and J usage is TRBJ2-1, with 8 bases matching TRBD1. Trimming at V came to 4 bases and at J to 5 bases, leaving 14 bases not matched to a gene. Looked up from germline, CDR1 is SGDLS and CDR2 is YYNGEE. The CDR3 is 17 amino acids. CDR3 nucleotide sequence: TGTGCCAGCAGCCCCCAGACAGGGGCACCTCTACACAATGAGCAGTTCTTC. It codes for CASSPQTGAPLHNEQFF. The full variable domain, with the rest looked up from reference TRBV9 and TRBJ2-1, is DSGVTQTPKHLITATGQRVTLRCSPRSGDLSVYWYQQSLDQGLQFLIQYYNGEERAKGNILERFSAQQFPDLHSELNLSSLELGDSALYFCASSPQTGAPLHNEQFFGPGTRLTVL.

The V gene is TRBV7-9, the J gene TRBJ2-2, with D tentatively TRBD1 (5 bases). This CDR3 comprises 16 residues. The germline CDR1 and CDR2 sequences are SEHNR and FQNEAQ (reference sequence). The ends were cut back, 2 bases at V and 0 bases at J, with 10 bases in the middle. CDR3 region: CASSLQTGSNTGELFF. The CDR3 DNA follows: TGTGCCAGCAGCTTACAAACAGGATCGAACACCGGGGAGCTGTTTTTT. The variable domain in full, completed from reference TRBV7-9 and TRBJ2-2, reads DTGVSQNPRHKITKRGQNVTFRCDPISEHNRLYWYRQTLGQGPEFLTYFQNEAQLEKSRLLSDRFSAERPKGSFSTLEIQRTEQGDSAMYLCASSLQTGSNTGELFFGEGSRLTVL.

The rearrangement uses TRBV27 and TRBJ2-3; D perhaps matches TRBD2 (6 bases). CDR1 MNHEY and CDR2 SMNVEV come from the germline V gene (reference sequence). The CDR3 spans 13 residues. Trimming took 3 bases from V and 6 from J, leaving 10 bases between them. The CDR3 sequence is CASSFGGRDTQYF. The CDR3 DNA is TGTGCCAGCAGTTTTGGAGGGCGGGATACGCAGTATTTT.